The clone carrying this TCR beta chain was seen only a few times. The data derive from a study of blood T cell repertoires in COVID-19. About the study: The study drew acute and convalescent COVID-19 samples from the United States, Italy and Spain.

The V and J ends lost 2 bases and 3 bases, in that order; junction bases with no gene match: 0. Germline CDR1 is WNHNN and CDR2 is SYGVQD (reference sequence). This CDR3 is 15 amino acids long. In the authors' workflow: Estimates of nucleated cell counts were drawn from the amplification of reference gene primers. Assay: immunoSEQ multiplex PCR; the TCRdb copy retains only in-frame clones and omits some. The DNA was the basis for D and trimming; V, J and clone size are from that table. This sample has over 350,000 clones, with around nine tenths found just once. The study recruited people aged 18 to 89 years across about two dozen US areas. Assignments of participants to cohorts depended upon their own reported clinical history.

The V and J genes are TRBV10-1 and TRBJ2-2; 10 bases agree with TRBD1. Material: PBMCs or T cells enriched from blood (not recorded which). This sequence was found in a woman under 30 with acute COVID-19. CDR3 protein: CASSEGTGDTGELFF. Here the CDR3 DNA reads TGCGCCAGCAGTGAGGGGACAGGGGACACCGGGGAGCTGTTTTTT.